This T cell receptor beta chain was obtained from a study of T cell repertoires in cytomegalovirus infection. Across the study: It can be stated that public TCR beta signatures indicated CMV infection as well as a matching HLA type.

A single record per CDR3 protein comes from TCRdb applying MiXCR to the reads. The data hold about 600,000 distinct CDR3 sequences, with about 24% observed a single time. General study findings and limits: CMV-specific HLA-C-restricted TCR beta clonotypes dominated the ex vivo response. Summed frequency of shared TCR beta families picked out CMV carriers who also had the relevant HLA.

To note about this clonotype: Antigen specificity is unknown.

This TCR was recovered from a human donor in good health (CMV status not recorded). Some clones in this sample may be carry-over from other donors' samples. Sequenced input: CD8+ T cells from PBMCs.

The DNA of the CDR3 is TGCGCCAGCAGCACCGTGGATATCCCTAGCGGGGGGGACAATGAGCAGTTCTTC. The encoded protein is CASSTVDIPSGGDNEQFF. The V gene is TRBV4-1, the J gene TRBJ2-1; TRBD2 aligns across 12 bases. The CDR3 is 18 residues long. With V trimmed by 5 bases and J by 5 bases, 13 bases remained unmatched. Germline CDR1 reads MGHRA; CDR2 reads YSYEKL.